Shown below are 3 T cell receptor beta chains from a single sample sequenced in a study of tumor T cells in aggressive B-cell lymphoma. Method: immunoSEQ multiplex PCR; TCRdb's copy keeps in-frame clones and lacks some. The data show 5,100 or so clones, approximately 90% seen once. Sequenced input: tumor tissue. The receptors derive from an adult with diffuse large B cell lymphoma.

The chain's CDR3 is CASSSFGTDSYEQYF. The CDR3, as DNA: TGTGCCAGCAGCTCGTTCGGGACTGATTCCTACGAGCAGTACTTC. The chain joins TRBV13 to TRBJ2-7; D might be TRBD2 (6 bases). This CDR3 comprises 15 residues. CDR1 PRHDT and CDR2 FYEKMQ come from the germline V gene (reference sequence). Trimming left V 4 bases short and J 1 base short, with 14 bases between.

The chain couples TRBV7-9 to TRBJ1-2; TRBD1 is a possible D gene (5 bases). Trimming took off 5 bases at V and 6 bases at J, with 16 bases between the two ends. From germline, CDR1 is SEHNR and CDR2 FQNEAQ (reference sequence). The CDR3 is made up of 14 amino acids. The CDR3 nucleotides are TGTGCCAGCAGCCGACCCTCGGGGGGGGATGGCTACACCTTC. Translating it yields CASSRPSGGDGYTF.

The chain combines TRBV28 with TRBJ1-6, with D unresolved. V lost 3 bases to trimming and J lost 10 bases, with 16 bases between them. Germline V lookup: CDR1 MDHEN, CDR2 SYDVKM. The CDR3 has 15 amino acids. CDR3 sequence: CASSFWSVGGSPLHF. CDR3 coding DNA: TGTGCCAGCAGTTTCTGGTCAGTTGGAGGCTCACCCCTCCACTTT.